The 32 T cell receptor beta chains below come from one sample, sequenced in a study of beta chain features in type 1 diabetes. For these receptors, no antigen is known. Of the isolated RNA, all was reverse transcribed, and so the sequenced material was expressed TCRB transcripts. TCRdb keeps only in-frame clones here, not all; method: immunoSEQ multiplex PCR. The table lists around 160,000 clones, roughly 60% of them singletons. Study-wide results and limits: A moderate, significant TCRB CDR3 shortening appeared in type 1 diabetes across four CD4+ subsets.

Sequenced input: naive CD4+ T cells from blood. These receptors were collected from a man younger than 45 with type 1 diabetes.

This chain joins TRBV2 and TRBJ2-5; D ambiguous. The CDR3 has 11 amino acids. V was trimmed by 10 bases and J by 2 bases, leaving 8 bases between them. Germline values: CDR1 SNHLY, CDR2 FYNNEI. The chain's CDR3 is CATSPQETQYF. CDR3 nucleotides: TGTGCCACCAGCCCACAAGAGACCCAGTACTTC.

V usage is TRBV7-9 and J usage is TRBJ1-1; D is uncertain. CDR1 is SEHNR, CDR2 FQNEAQ, per germline (reference sequence). This CDR3 has 15 residues. The ends were cut back, 1 base at V and 1 base at J, with 10 bases in the middle. The DNA of the CDR3 is TGTGCCAGCAGCTTAGATTTTGGCGGGAACACTGAAGCTTTCTTT. Its translation is CASSLDFGGNTEAFF. Full variable domain (rest looked up from reference TRBV7-9 and TRBJ1-1): DTGVSQNPRHKITKRGQNVTFRCDPISEHNRLYWYRQTLGQGPEFLTYFQNEAQLEKSRLLSDRFSAERPKGSFSTLEIQRTEQGDSAMYLCASSLDFGGNTEAFFGQGTRLTVV.

J is TRBJ2-2 and V is TRBV29-1; a weak D match, TRBD1 (6 bases). Trimming took 6 bases from V and 8 from J, leaving 19 bases between them. The CDR3 loop spans 14 amino acids. Germline-derived CDR1 and CDR2 are SQVTM and ANQGSEA. CDR3 residues: CSVTGHNRLGELFF. CDR3 nucleotide sequence: TGCAGCGTGACGGGACATAACCGACTGGGGGAGCTGTTTTTT.

This chain uses TRBV2 with TRBJ1-3, with TRBD1 matching over 7 bases. With V trimmed by 3 bases and J by 0 bases, 2 bases remained unmatched. The CDR3 totals 15 residues. Germline assignment: CDR1 SNHLY and CDR2 FYNNEI. The CDR3 region is CASSEGQISGNTIYF. CDR3 in DNA: TGTGCCAGCAGTGAGGGACAGATCTCTGGAAACACCATATATTTT.

The rearrangement joins TRBV4-1 to TRBJ2-5; TRBD2 matches 9 bases. The CDR3 consists of 17 residues. V lost 0 bases and J lost 4; bases outside the gene matches: 9. The germline CDR1 and CDR2 sequences are MGHRA and YSYEKL. The CDR3 reads CASSQDIPLAGLETQYF. CDR3 sequence (DNA): TGCGCCAGCAGCCAAGATATCCCCCTAGCGGGGTTAGAGACCCAGTACTTC.

The rearrangement uses TRBV29-1 and TRBJ1-4; no clear D gene. Germline V gene lookup returns CDR1 SQVTM and CDR2 ANQGSEA. This CDR3 contains 13 residues. The germline V and J ends were trimmed by 4 bases and 4 bases, with 10 bases remaining between them. CDR3 protein: CSVVGQINEKLFF. DNA of the CDR3: TGCAGCGTTGTCGGGCAGATTAATGAAAAACTGTTTTTT.

The chain combines TRBV11-2 with TRBJ2-1; a weak D match, TRBD2 (6 bases). Trimming removed 5 bases at V and 4 bases at J, with 18 bases between. Germline V gene sequence: CDR1 SGHAT, CDR2 FQNNGV. This CDR3 spans 16 amino acids. The CDR3 nucleotides read TGTGCCAGCAGCACTTGGGGGACTTACCCTTACAATGAGCAGTTCTTC. It translates to CASSTWGTYPYNEQFF.

The chain has TRBV29-1 and TRBJ2-1; maybe TRBD2 (6 bases). CDR1 is SQVTM and CDR2 is ANQGSEA in the germline V gene. V was clipped by 8 bases and J by 4 bases, with 15 bases between them. CDR3 length equals 13 residues. The CDR3 DNA reads as TGCAGCATTGGGGGACTGGAATACAATGAGCAGTTCTTC. Residues: CSIGGLEYNEQFF.

This clone has more than one count but fewer than ten. This chain connects TRBV11-2 to TRBJ2-3; no firm D call. Trimming removed 8 bases at V and 2 bases at J, with 8 bases between. Germline V gives CDR1 SGHAT, CDR2 FQNNGV. This CDR3 comprises 12 residues. In DNA form, the CDR3 reads TGTGCCAGCGGGCCCGCCACAGATACGCAGTATTTT. It yields the protein CASGPATDTQYF.

The chain is built from TRBV15 and TRBJ2-5; 9 bases align to TRBD1. Per germline, CDR1 LNHNV and CDR2 YYDKDF (reference sequence). This CDR3 spans 20 amino acids. V shed 2 bases and J 1 base; nucleotides not matched to a gene: 17. The CDR3 DNA is TGTGCCACCAGCAGACACAGGGGGCGCGTTACACGGAACAGCCAAGAGACCCAGTACTTC. Protein sequence: CATSRHRGRVTRNSQETQYF.

The chain uses TRBV7-2 and TRBJ2-3, with a tentative D call TRBD2 (5 bases). CDR3 length: 12 residues. V lost 5 bases and J lost 9, with 12 bases in between. Germline lookup yields CDR1 SGHTA and CDR2 FQGNSA. In nucleotides, the CDR3 is TGTGCCAGCAGCGTCAGCGAGGGCACGCAGTATTTT. This gives the protein CASSVSEGTQYF. The complete variable domain, with remaining parts taken from reference TRBV7-2 and TRBJ2-3, reads GAGVSQSPSNKVTEKGKDVELRCDPISGHTALYWYRQSLGQGLEFLIYFQGNSAPDKSGLPSDRFSAERTGGSVSTLTIQRTQQEDSAVYLCASSVSEGTQYFGPGTRLTVL.

About this clone itself: The same CDR3 also results from other DNA sequences found in this sample. V is TRBV29-1 and J is TRBJ2-3; D uncertain. This CDR3 is built from 13 residues. The germline V gene encodes CDR1 SQVTM and CDR2 ANQGSEA. V dropped 3 bases and J dropped 0 bases, with 7 bases sitting between them. The CDR3 DNA reads TGCAGCGTTGAGGGTCAGAGCACAGATACGCAGTATTTT. Translation: CSVEGQSTDTQYF.

This sequence joins TRBV5-1 and TRBJ2-3; D call uncertain. Germline V gives CDR1 SGHRS, CDR2 YFSETQ. V lost 4 bases and J lost 2, with 17 bases in between. The CDR3 contains 16 residues. The CDR3 here is CASSTSPDLLTDTQYF. The DNA of the CDR3 is TGCGCCAGCAGCACATCTCCGGACCTACTCACAGATACGCAGTATTTT.

The rearrangement links TRBV28 to TRBJ2-7; TRBD2 might be the D (7 bases). In germline, CDR1 is MDHEN, CDR2 SYDVKM. Trimming stripped 5 bases from V and 5 bases from J, with 19 bases between. The CDR3 is 15 amino acids. The CDR3 DNA sequence: TGTGCCAGCAGTGGCGGGGGCCAAGGTGGCGACGAGCAGTACTTC. Its translation is CASSGGGQGGDEQYF.

The V gene is TRBV25-1, the J gene TRBJ1-1, with 7 bases identical to TRBD1. The germline gives CDR1 MGHDK, CDR2 SYGVNS. The CDR3 spans 15 residues. The ends lost 4 bases at V and 0 bases at J; junction bases unmatched: 5. CDR3 in amino acids: CASSAGQTLNTEAFF. The DNA for the CDR3 is TGTGCCAGCAGTGCGGGACAGACTTTGAACACTGAAGCTTTCTTT.

This clone has only a few counts. V gene TRBV5-4 combines with J gene TRBJ2-7; D unresolved. Trimming took off 0 bases at V and 2 bases at J, with 12 bases between the two ends. This CDR3 comprises 15 residues. Per germline, CDR1 SGHNT and CDR2 YYREEE (reference sequence). CDR3 sequence reads: CASSLAAVGPYEQYF. The CDR3 DNA reads TGTGCCAGCAGCTTGGCGGCAGTTGGACCCTACGAGCAGTACTTC.

The genes are TRBV5-4 and TRBJ2-3; D might be TRBD2 (5 bases). This CDR3 region has 12 residues. Trimming stripped 0 bases from V and 6 bases from J, with 5 bases between. The V gene's germline CDR1 is SGHNT and CDR2 YYREEE (reference sequence). CDR3 region: CASSLGEDTQYF. The CDR3 DNA reads TGTGCCAGCAGCTTGGGGGAGGATACGCAGTATTTT.

The rearrangement links TRBV15 to TRBJ2-7; maybe TRBD2 (5 bases). V was trimmed by 0 bases and J by 4 bases, leaving 13 bases between them. The CDR3 is made up of 15 amino acids. Germline V gene lookup returns CDR1 LNHNV and CDR2 YYDKDF (reference sequence). Here the CDR3 DNA reads TGTGCCACCAGCAGAGAGGCGGGTGACGGATACGAGCAGTACTTC. Its protein is CATSREAGDGYEQYF.

The chain recombines TRBV2 with TRBJ1-1, with TRBD1 identical over 7 bases. J was trimmed by 1 base and V by 7 bases; bases with no gene match: 3. The CDR3 spans 13 residues. Germline CDR1 is SNHLY and CDR2 is FYNNEI. CDR3 region: CASTRQGNTEAFF. For the CDR3, the DNA is TGTGCCAGCACCCGACAGGGGAACACTGAAGCTTTCTTT.

The J gene is TRBJ2-3, the V gene TRBV25-1; 8 bases are a match to TRBD2. Germline values: CDR1 MGHDK, CDR2 SYGVNS. The V segment lost 4 bases and the J segment 3 bases; nucleotides outside the gene matches: 6. This CDR3 has 15 amino acids. The CDR3 is CASSVGLAGTDTQYF. Written as DNA, the CDR3 is TGTGCCAGCAGTGTAGGACTAGCTGGAACAGATACGCAGTATTTT.

This clone has a handful of counts. The V and J genes are TRBV9 and TRBJ2-1; weak D call: TRBD2 (6 bases). Trimming took off 0 bases at V and 0 bases at J, with 7 bases between the two ends. The CDR3 length is 15 residues. The V gene's germline CDR1 is SGDLS and CDR2 YYNGEE. The CDR3 coding sequence is TGTGCCAGCAGCGTAGACGGGGGCTCCTACAATGAGCAGTTCTTC. It specifies CASSVDGGSYNEQFF.

This clone appeared a few times. The chain uses TRBV29-1 and TRBJ2-3; TRBD2 is a possible D gene (7 bases). V was cut by 8 bases and J by 1 base, with 16 bases left in between. CDR3 size: 14 residues. Germline V gives CDR1 SQVTM, CDR2 ANQGSEA. The CDR3, as DNA: TGCAGCCTGAGAGCGCGGGGGCGCACAGATACGCAGTATTTT. It is translated as CSLRARGRTDTQYF.

This clone was observed a few times. The chain links TRBV20-1 to TRBJ2-1; D might be TRBD2 (5 bases). Germline CDR1 reads DFQATT; CDR2 reads SNEGSKA (reference sequence). V was pared by 4 bases and J by 7 bases, with 5 bases between. The CDR3 contains 10 residues. The CDR3 spells CSATGNEQFF. The CDR3 DNA reads TGCAGTGCTACGGGGAATGAGCAGTTCTTC.

The chain employs TRBV4-3 and TRBJ1-5; no reliable D call. CDR1 LGHNA and CDR2 YSLEER come from the germline V gene. The CDR3 spans 14 residues. Trimming stripped 0 bases from V and 6 bases from J, with 9 bases between. DNA for the CDR3: TGCGCCAGCAGCCAAGAAGCGGGCGGTCAGCCCCAGCATTTT. Translated, it gives CASSQEAGGQPQHF.

The V and J genes are TRBV7-2 and TRBJ2-5, with a tentative D call TRBD2 (5 bases). Between the trimmed V and J ends, which lost 3 bases and 4 bases, there was a span of 9 bases. The CDR3 is made up of 13 amino acids. The germline gives CDR1 SGHTA, CDR2 FQGNSA. The CDR3 bases are TGTGCCAGCAGCTTCGGACTGGGAGAGACCCAGTACTTC. As protein: CASSFGLGETQYF.

The chain employs TRBV29-1 and TRBJ1-1; D may be TRBD1 (5 bases). The germline V gene encodes CDR1 SQVTM and CDR2 ANQGSEA. CDR3 length: 13 amino acids. The V end lost 2 bases, the J end lost 3 bases, and 10 bases lay between the germline ends. The CDR3 nucleotides are TGCAGCGTTGAATTAGGGGTGGACACTGAAGCTTTCTTT. It is translated as CSVELGVDTEAFF.

This clone was counted between two and nine times. DNA of the CDR3: TGTGCCTGGAGTGGTACCTCTGGGGCCAACGTCCTGACTTTC. Its translation is CAWSGTSGANVLTF. This sequence joins TRBV30 and TRBJ2-6; D is undetermined. With 1 base removed from V and 0 bases from J, the gap between germline ends came to 4 bases. Germline lookup yields CDR1 GTSNPN and CDR2 SVGIG (reference sequence). The CDR3 consists of 14 residues. Looking up the rest from reference TRBV30 and TRBJ2-6 gives the full variable domain: SQTIHQWPATLVQPVGSPLSLECTVEGTSNPNLYWYRQAAGRGLQLLFYSVGIGQISSEVPQNLSASRPQDRQFILSSKKLLLSDSGFYLCAWSGTSGANVLTFGAGSRLTVL.

The table lists this clone with a few counts. V and J are TRBV30 and TRBJ1-6; D call uncertain. V was cut by 1 base and J by 9 bases, with 4 bases left in between. The CDR3 totals 11 residues. The germline gives CDR1 GTSNPN, CDR2 SVGIG (reference sequence). The CDR3 spells CAWSGGSPLHF. Written as DNA, the CDR3 is TGTGCCTGGAGTGGGGGTTCACCCCTCCACTTT.

The genes are TRBV7-2 and TRBJ2-5; D not certain. The CDR3 consists of 13 residues. Germline V CDR1 and CDR2: SGHTA, FQGNSA. The V gene lost 1 base and the J gene lost 5 bases, with 8 bases spanning the gap. CDR3 DNA sequence: TGTGCCAGCAGCTTAGACAGAGTGGAGACCCAGTACTTC. Translation: CASSLDRVETQYF. The full variable domain, its missing parts supplied by reference TRBV7-2 and TRBJ2-5, is GAGVSQSPSNKVTEKGKDVELRCDPISGHTALYWYRQSLGQGLEFLIYFQGNSAPDKSGLPSDRFSAERTGGSVSTLTIQRTQQEDSAVYLCASSLDRVETQYFGPGTRLLVL.

This clone was found a few times. Here the CDR3 reads CAWSVGTYNEQFF. The DNA for the CDR3 is TGTGCCTGGAGTGTTGGGACCTACAATGAGCAGTTCTTC. J is TRBJ2-1 and V is TRBV30; no reliable D call. In germline, CDR1 is GTSNPN, CDR2 SVGIG (reference sequence). Trimming pared 0 bases from V and 2 bases from J, leaving 5 bases between. The CDR3 consists of 13 residues.

The chain is built from TRBV4-3 and TRBJ2-3, with 8 bases fitting TRBD2. The J segment lost 4 bases and the V segment lost 2 bases, leaving 8 bases of the junction unmatched. The CDR3 loop spans 16 amino acids. Germline CDR1 LGHNA, CDR2 YSLEER. The CDR3 protein is CASSQSSTSAPDTQYF. The CDR3 DNA reads TGCGCCAGCAGCCAATCCTCGACTAGCGCGCCAGATACGCAGTATTTT.

The chain carries TRBV30 and TRBJ2-6; D unclear. This CDR3 contains 16 residues. Trimming removed 2 bases at V and 4 bases at J, with 15 bases between. Germline V gene data show CDR1 as GTSNPN and CDR2 as SVGIG (reference sequence). The CDR3 spells CAWSRSASRGANVLTF. The CDR3 nucleotides read TGTGCCTGGAGTAGGTCAGCTTCGCGGGGGGCCAACGTCCTGACTTTC.